Listed below are T cell receptor beta chains from one sample, sequenced in a study of cytotoxic CD8 clonotypes in ibrutinib-treated CLL. The data were produced by immunoSEQ multiplex PCR, yet TCRdb's version contains in-frame clones alone and is incomplete. The table records about 270,000 clones, less than 85% of them present only once. The material sequenced was PBMCs, taken at disease progression, from a patient treated with ibrutinib. The receptor set was obtained from a human donor with chronic lymphocytic leukemia. The conserved cysteine and the conserved F or W are not part of the CDR3 here. The D gene is left open where the match is weak.

V gene,J gene,D gene,CDR3 protein
TRBV11-2,TRBJ2-7,TRBD2,ASSRTSNEQY
TRBV6-5,TRBJ1-2,NA,ASSYSWEDGYT
TRBV27,TRBJ2-4,NA,VNSEAKNIQY
TRBV27,TRBJ2-7,NA,ASSLSPAVPGQSGYEQY
TRBV11-2,TRBJ2-7,NA,ASSLSHRAPSYEQY
TRBV29-1,TRBJ2-3,TRBD1,SVEHRDRGRDTQY
TRBV29-1,TRBJ2-1,TRBD2,SVEGTGALAGGPGSYNEQF
TRBV10-3,TRBJ2-2,NA,ATTDGDGELF
TRBV2,TRBJ1-6,NA,ASSRATVGFH
TRBV4-1,TRBJ2-5,NA,ASSHGEGEETQY
TRBV2,TRBJ2-5,TRBD2,ASSGLAGGETQY
TRBV5-8,TRBJ1-5,NA,ASSLYEGNSNQPQH
TRBV4-3,TRBJ1-4,NA,ASSQGLTGAVREKLF
TRBV7-6,TRBJ2-1,TRBD2,ASSLKRGGEQF
TRBV29-1,TRBJ2-1,TRBD2,SVFLAGFSYNEQF
TRBV9,TRBJ1-3,NA,ASSPRTGRPHSGNTIY
TRBV6-5,TRBJ1-1,NA,ASRRESFGATEAF
TRBV4-1,TRBJ1-2,NA,ASSQGPQGRIGYGYT